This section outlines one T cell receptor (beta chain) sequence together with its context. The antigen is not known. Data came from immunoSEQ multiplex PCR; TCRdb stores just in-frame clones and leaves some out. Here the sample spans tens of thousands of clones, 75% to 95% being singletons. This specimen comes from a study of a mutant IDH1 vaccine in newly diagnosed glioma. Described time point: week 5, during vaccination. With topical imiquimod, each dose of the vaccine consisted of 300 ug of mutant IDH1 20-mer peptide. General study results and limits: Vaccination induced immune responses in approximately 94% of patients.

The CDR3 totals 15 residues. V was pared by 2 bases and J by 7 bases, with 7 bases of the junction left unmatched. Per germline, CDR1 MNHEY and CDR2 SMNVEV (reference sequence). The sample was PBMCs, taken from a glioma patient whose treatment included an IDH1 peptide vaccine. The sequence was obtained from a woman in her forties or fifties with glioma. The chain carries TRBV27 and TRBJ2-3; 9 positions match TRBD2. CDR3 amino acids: CASSLVIAGVNTQYF. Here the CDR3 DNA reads TGTGCCAGCAGTTTAGTAATAGCGGGAGTAAATACGCAGTATTTT.